Below, 2 T cell receptor beta chains from the same sample are listed, as sequenced in a study of shared clonotypes between healthy human individuals. Profiling relied on immunoSEQ multiplex PCR, and the TCRdb table lists in-frame clones only, not all of them. The data show around 700,000 clones, around 73% seen once. The sequencing sample was made of memory CD4+ T cells sorted from blood. The subset was: CD45RA-negative fraction. Every receptor here comes from a woman in her twenties or thirties in good health.

This sequence joins TRBV7-2 and TRBJ2-1, with 11 bases that match TRBD2. V gave up 5 bases and J gave up 4 bases; unmatched junction bases: 4. The CDR3 spans 15 residues. CDR1 SGHTA and CDR2 FQGNSA come from the germline V gene. CDR3 DNA: TGTGCCAGCAGCAAGACTAGCGGGGTTTACAATGAGCAGTTCTTC. Its translation is CASSKTSGVYNEQFF.

This clone has more than one count but fewer than ten. The V call is TRBV11-2, the J call TRBJ2-1; 11 bases line up with TRBD2. The junction had 8 bases not matched to a gene; V was cut back by 1 base and J by 9 bases. The CDR3 spans 16 residues. Looked up from germline, CDR1 is SGHAT and CDR2 is FQNNGV. The CDR3 spells CASSLVTSGIGLEQFF. DNA of the CDR3: TGTGCCAGCAGCTTAGTGACTAGCGGGATTGGTCTTGAGCAGTTCTTC.